The 14 T cell receptor beta chains below all came from one sample that was sequenced in a study of cytotoxic CD8 clonotypes in ibrutinib-treated CLL. Profiling relied on immunoSEQ multiplex PCR, and the TCRdb table lists in-frame clones only, not all of them. The table has 250,000 to 350,000 clones, 65% to 85% seen once. Sequenced material: PBMCs, taken at disease progression, from a patient treated with ibrutinib. These receptors came from a human donor with chronic lymphocytic leukemia.

This clone occurred a few times. The genes are TRBV2 and TRBJ2-5; TRBD2 agrees at 14 bases. The CDR3 length is 13 residues. Germline assignment: CDR1 SNHLY and CDR2 FYNNEI. Germline trimming cut 10 bases from V and 11 bases from J; bases unmatched to any gene: 9. The CDR3 nucleotides read TGTGCCATCTCAAGGACTAGCGGGGGGAGTCAGTACTTC. As protein: CAISRTSGGSQYF.

The chain joins TRBV11-2 to TRBJ1-1; D is possibly TRBD1 (5 bases). V lost 5 bases, J lost 5 bases, and 18 bases lay in between. The CDR3 length is 15 residues. Germline assignment: CDR1 SGHAT and CDR2 FQNNGV. The CDR3, as DNA: TGTGCCAGCAGCCCGTTCAGGGTAAGAGGGACTGAAGCTTTCTTT. Encoded protein: CASSPFRVRGTEAFF. Complete variable domain (other parts from reference TRBV11-2 and TRBJ1-1): EAGVAQSPRYKIIEKRQSVAFWCNPISGHATLYWYQQILGQGPKLLIQFQNNGVVDDSQLPKDRFSAERLKGVDSTLKIQPAKLEDSAVYLCASSPFRVRGTEAFFGQGTRLTVV.

This clone is a singleton in its sample. This rearrangement joins TRBV9 to TRBJ2-1, with a possible D match to TRBD1 (6 bases). There are 14 residues in the CDR3. The V gene lost 6 bases and the J gene lost 3 bases, with 13 bases spanning the gap. CDR1 and CDR2 (germline): SGDLS, YYNGEE. The CDR3 loop reads CASTPADSYNEQFF. The DNA for the CDR3 is TGTGCCAGCACCCCCGCGGACAGCTACAATGAGCAGTTCTTC.

This clone was picked up a small number of times. This chain links TRBV10-3 with TRBJ1-5; D may be TRBD1 (6 bases). Germline CDR1 ENHRY, CDR2 SYGVKD. This CDR3 is 15 amino acids long. Deletions cut 3 bases from V and 5 bases from J, with 14 bases between. CDR3 in amino acids: CAISEGGSGHQPQHF. The CDR3 DNA reads as TGTGCCATCAGTGAAGGGGGGTCGGGACATCAGCCCCAGCATTTT.

The J gene is TRBJ2-7, the V gene TRBV28, with 10 bases aligning to TRBD1. J was trimmed by 3 bases and V by 7 bases; bases with no gene match: 3. The CDR3 has 13 amino acids. Germline CDR1 and CDR2: MDHEN and SYDVKM. The CDR3 reads CASTGQGRYEQYF. The CDR3 DNA reads TGTGCCAGCACGGGACAGGGGCGCTACGAGCAGTACTTC.

The chain employs TRBV7-9 and TRBJ2-7, with 10 bases fitting TRBD1. CDR3 length: 13 amino acids. With 5 bases clipped from V and 4 bases from J, the junction kept 2 bases outside the gene matches. Looked up from germline, CDR1 is SEHNR and CDR2 is FQNEAQ (reference sequence). CDR3 region: CASSGTGAYEQYF. The CDR3, as DNA: TGTGCCAGCAGCGGGACAGGGGCTTACGAGCAGTACTTC.

The V call is TRBV5-1, the J call TRBJ1-5; D may be TRBD1 (6 bases). CDR3 length: 15 amino acids. V was cut by 1 base and J by 0 bases, with 8 bases left in between. CDR1 is SGHRS and CDR2 is YFSETQ in the germline V gene. CDR3 in amino acids: CASSLRGASNQPQHF. In DNA, the CDR3 is TGCGCCAGCAGCTTGCGGGGGGCTAGCAATCAGCCCCAGCATTTT.

The V and J genes are TRBV4-1 and TRBJ1-4; D uncertain. Trimming shortened V by 2 bases and J by 0 bases, and 10 bases separated the two germline ends. The CDR3 has 16 residues. Germline CDR1 is MGHRA and CDR2 is YSYEKL. The CDR3 DNA reads as TGCGCCAGCAGCCAATTACTCGTTGCAACTAATGAAAAACTGTTTTTT. It codes for CASSQLLVATNEKLFF.

The gene calls are TRBV7-3 and TRBJ2-3; TRBD1 aligns across 8 bases. Germline V lookup: CDR1 SGHTA, CDR2 FQGTGA. The CDR3 sequence is 15 residues long. With V trimmed by 3 bases and J by 0 bases, 2 bases remained unmatched. The CDR3 loop is CASSFDRGSTDTQYF. The CDR3 bases are TGTGCCAGCAGCTTCGACAGGGGAAGCACAGATACGCAGTATTTT.

This clone was recorded once. The CDR3 reads CAISESVGQGAWGYTF. Written as DNA, the CDR3 is TGTGCCATCAGTGAGTCGGTAGGACAGGGGGCCTGGGGCTACACCTTC. The J gene is TRBJ1-2, the V gene TRBV10-3, with TRBD1 identical over 11 bases. Germline V gene data show CDR1 as ENHRY and CDR2 as SYGVKD. V shed 0 bases and J 8 bases; nucleotides not matched to a gene: 8. The CDR3 consists of 16 residues.

The V and J genes are TRBV5-1 and TRBJ2-7; 9 bases map to TRBD1. The CDR3 totals 13 residues. Germline V gene data show CDR1 as SGHRS and CDR2 as YFSETQ. Trimming took 7 bases from V and 7 from J; bases not matched to a gene: 9. CDR3: CASGSRDRVEQYF. CDR3 bases: TGCGCCAGCGGGTCCCGGGACAGGGTTGAGCAGTACTTC.

V usage is TRBV29-1 and J usage is TRBJ2-7, with TRBD1 matching 7 bases. CDR1 and CDR2 from the germline V gene are SQVTM and ANQGSEA. J was trimmed by 4 bases and V by 6 bases; bases with no gene match: 9. This CDR3 contains 13 residues. In DNA form, the CDR3 reads TGCAGCGTGACCGGGACAGAGGCTTACGAGCAGTACTTC. Its protein product is CSVTGTEAYEQYF.

V gene TRBV6-5 combines with J gene TRBJ2-1; 7 nucleotides line up with TRBD1. The CDR3 runs 13 residues. After removal of 6 bases from V and 5 bases from J, the junction contained 4 bases not matched to a gene. Germline CDR1 reads MNHEY; CDR2 reads SVGAGI. CDR3 DNA: TGTGCCAGCAGGGAGACAGGGAACAATGAGCAGTTCTTC. Translated: CASRETGNNEQFF.

This sequence joins TRBV5-1 and TRBJ1-6, with D tentatively TRBD1 (5 bases). This CDR3 is 15 amino acids long. V was trimmed by 3 bases and J by 5 bases, leaving 12 bases between them. CDR1 is SGHRS, CDR2 YFSETQ, per germline. In DNA, the CDR3 is TGCGCCAGCAGCTCTAGCGGGGCCGATAATTCACCCCTCCACTTT. It codes for CASSSSGADNSPLHF.